The 26 T cell receptor beta chains given below trace back to one sample, sequenced in a study of cytomegalovirus exposure and HLA in healthy donors (dated by TCRdb to about 2017). The method behind the library was the immunoSEQ multiplex PCR assay. For the multiplex PCR, a mixture combining 60 forward primers for TCR Vbeta segments and 13 reverse primers for TCR Jbeta segments was used. In its TCRdb copy, this immuneACCESS table keeps in-frame sequences only and misses some clones. Where compared with another copy, unresolved V genes explain less than half of these, and the others have no known cause. Here the sample has some 130,000 clones; just under 80% occur a single time. The top ten clones comprise 4.5% to 5% of the sample. Sequencing input: PBMCs. The receptors were sampled from a man aged 30 to 39 in good health.

This chain connects TRBV7-9 to TRBJ2-1; 12 nucleotides match TRBD2. V dropped 6 bases and J dropped 1; count of bases not matched to a gene: 4. CDR1 and CDR2 from the germline V gene are SEHNR and FQNEAQ (reference sequence). The CDR3 is 16 residues long. The CDR3 protein is CASRIGTSGSYNEQFF. CDR3 coding DNA: TGTGCCAGCAGGATTGGGACTAGCGGGTCCTACAATGAGCAGTTCTTC.

The V and J genes are TRBV19 and TRBJ2-3; 14 nucleotides match TRBD2. Germline CDR1 reads LNHDA; CDR2 reads SQIVND (reference sequence). Trimming took 3 bases from V and 5 from J; bases not matched to a gene: 1. The CDR3 is 15 residues long. This CDR3 is CASSIGTSGRDTQYF. The DNA for the CDR3 is TGTGCCAGTAGTATTGGGACTAGCGGGAGAGATACGCAGTATTTT.

The V call is TRBV28, the J call TRBJ1-3; D gene ambiguous. The CDR3 contains 13 residues. V was shortened by 2 bases and J by 4 bases, with 6 bases between the two germline ends. CDR1 is MDHEN and CDR2 is SYDVKM in the germline V gene. Written as DNA, the CDR3 is TGTGCCAGCAGTTTAACAGCCGGAAACACCATATATTTT. It encodes CASSLTAGNTIYF.

The rearrangement uses TRBV7-9 and TRBJ2-1; D is perhaps TRBD1 (5 bases). This CDR3 has 14 amino acids. The germline CDR1 and CDR2 sequences are SEHNR and FQNEAQ (reference sequence). V was cut by 1 base and J by 9 bases, with 13 bases left in between. The CDR3 loop reads CASSLGGNVGEQFF. For the CDR3, the DNA is TGTGCCAGCAGCTTAGGGGGCAACGTCGGTGAGCAGTTCTTC.

The chain is built from TRBV11-3 and TRBJ2-5; 10 bases align to TRBD2. Trimming cost V 1 base and J 3 bases; bases outside gene matches: 17. The germline V gene has CDR1 SGHNT and CDR2 YENEEA. The CDR3 is made up of 20 amino acids. Written as DNA, the CDR3 is TGTGCCAGCAGCTTAGGGGCAGGGGGCACCGTCACTAGCGGGAAAGAGACCCAGTACTTC. Its protein is CASSLGAGGTVTSGKETQYF.

CDR3 in DNA: TGTGCCAGCAGCTTAGTCGTTAGCGGGACCTACAATGAGCAGTTCTTC. Its protein is CASSLVVSGTYNEQFF. This chain connects TRBV11-2 to TRBJ2-1; 8 bases agree with TRBD2. The J segment lost 2 bases and the V segment lost 1 base, leaving 4 bases of the junction unmatched. Germline V CDR1 and CDR2: SGHAT, FQNNGV. The CDR3 length is 16 residues.

This rearrangement joins TRBV9 to TRBJ2-2, with D unclear. The germline V and J ends were trimmed by 0 bases and 1 base, with 7 bases remaining between them. The CDR3 totals 15 residues. Germline CDR1 is SGDLS and CDR2 is YYNGEE. The CDR3, as DNA: TGTGCCAGCAGCGTAGCAGTTTTGAACACCGGGGAGCTGTTTTTT. Its protein product is CASSVAVLNTGELFF.

The V gene is TRBV5-4, the J gene TRBJ2-7, with 8 bases fitting TRBD2. Trimming removed 0 bases from V and 6 bases from J; junction bases left unmatched: 5. Germline values: CDR1 SGHNT, CDR2 YYREEE (reference sequence). The CDR3 runs to 14 residues. The CDR3: CASSLGSGGSEQYF. The DNA for the CDR3 is TGTGCCAGCAGCTTGGGGTCGGGAGGGAGCGAGCAGTACTTC.

The chain uses TRBV2 and TRBJ2-1, with a tentative D call TRBD2 (5 bases). CDR3 length equals 11 residues. V lost 7 bases and J 9 bases, leaving 10 bases between the germline ends. Germline V gene data show CDR1 as SNHLY and CDR2 as FYNNEI. The DNA of the CDR3 is TGTGCCAGCAACGAGGCGGGTGAGCAGTTCTTC. Its protein product is CASNEAGEQFF.

The rearrangement links TRBV10-3 to TRBJ2-3; 10 bases agree with TRBD1. Unmatched junction bases numbered 4, after V lost 7 bases and J lost 0 bases. The germline V gene has CDR1 ENHRY and CDR2 SYGVKD. The CDR3 sequence is 15 residues long. Written as DNA, the CDR3 is TGTGCCATCACCCCGGGACAGGGGAGCACAGATACGCAGTATTTT. Translated: CAITPGQGSTDTQYF.

The genes are TRBV19 and TRBJ2-7; 7 bases match TRBD1. Unmatched junction bases numbered 9, after V lost 5 bases and J lost 5 bases. The CDR3 consists of 14 residues. The V gene's germline CDR1 is LNHDA and CDR2 SQIVND (reference sequence). The CDR3 spells CASSHRGSGDEQYF. The DNA of the CDR3 is TGTGCCAGTAGTCACAGGGGTTCGGGCGACGAGCAGTACTTC.

J is TRBJ2-7 and V is TRBV11-3; D is possibly TRBD2 (5 bases). Looked up from germline, CDR1 is SGHNT and CDR2 is YENEEA. The V end lost 2 bases, the J end lost 6 bases, and 11 bases lay between the germline ends. This CDR3 has 13 amino acids. The CDR3 is CASSLLWESEQYF. The DNA of the CDR3 is TGTGCCAGCAGCTTATTATGGGAGAGCGAGCAGTACTTC.

In regard to this clone: Its ends do not fully match the called genes, so a read error is possible. J is TRBJ2-5 and V is TRBV7-9; 7 bases align to TRBD2. Germline CDR1 is SEHNR and CDR2 is FQNEAQ (reference sequence). The CDR3 has 16 amino acids. The CDR3 reads CSSSLSLLAAQETQYF. The CDR3 bases are TGTTCCAGCAGCCTCTCCCTCCTAGCGGCCCAAGAGACCCAGTACTTC.

The chain employs TRBV7-6 and TRBJ1-5; D is ambiguous. V gave up 1 base and J gave up 9 bases, with 7 bases separating them. Germline CDR1 is SGHVS and CDR2 is FNYEAQ. CDR3 size: 12 residues. The CDR3 sequence is CASSLERGPQHF. The CDR3 DNA reads as TGTGCCAGCAGCTTAGAGCGAGGGCCCCAGCATTTT.

This chain connects TRBV6-5 to TRBJ1-2, with D possibly being TRBD1 (6 bases). Germline V CDR1 and CDR2: MNHEY, SVGAGI. The V end was cut by 0 bases, the J end by 4 bases, with 12 bases between. The CDR3 runs to 15 residues. The CDR3: CASSYSQGSSYGYTF. CDR3 nucleotide sequence: TGTGCCAGCAGTTACTCACAGGGCTCCTCCTATGGCTACACCTTC.

This clone occurred once. This chain connects TRBV4-3 to TRBJ2-2; 9 nucleotides line up with TRBD2. The CDR3 is made up of 18 amino acids. Germline-derived CDR1 and CDR2 are LGHNA and YSLEER. The junction had 11 bases not matched to a gene; V was cut back by 1 base and J by 5 bases. In DNA, the CDR3 is TGCGCCAGCAGCCAAGGGGGCGGGAGGGCCCGGGAGACCGGGGAGCTGTTTTTT. This gives the protein CASSQGGGRARETGELFF.

As for this clone: Other DNA sequences in the same sample also yield this CDR3. V and J are TRBV10-1 and TRBJ2-1; 14 bases agree with TRBD2. The CDR3 contains 15 residues. The V and J ends lost 4 bases and 8 bases, in that order; junction bases with no gene match: 4. The germline V gene encodes CDR1 WNHNN and CDR2 SYGVQD (reference sequence). The CDR3 nucleotides read TGCGCCAGCAGTGGAGGGACTAGCGGGAGAGATGAGCAGTTCTTC. This sequence encodes CASSGGTSGRDEQFF.

This chain links TRBV7-2 with TRBJ2-5; 13 positions agree with TRBD2. CDR1 is SGHTA and CDR2 is FQGNSA in the germline V gene. J was trimmed by 4 bases and V by 4 bases; bases with no gene match: 3. The CDR3 sequence is 15 residues long. The CDR3 region has the DNA TGTGCCAGCAGCTATGGACTAGCGGGAGTAGAGACCCAGTACTTC. This gives the protein CASSYGLAGVETQYF. Drawing the rest from reference TRBV7-2 and TRBJ2-5, the complete variable domain is GAGVSQSPSNKVTEKGKDVELRCDPISGHTALYWYRQSLGQGLEFLIYFQGNSAPDKSGLPSDRFSAERTGGSVSTLTIQRTQQEDSAVYLCASSYGLAGVETQYFGPGTRLLVL.

This chain joins TRBV29-1 and TRBJ2-3, with 8 positions matching TRBD1. Trimming at V came to 1 base and at J to 1 base, leaving 7 bases not matched to a gene. The germline gives CDR1 SQVTM, CDR2 ANQGSEA. The CDR3 is 16 amino acids. Here the CDR3 reads CSVEAPTGGRTDTQYF. Written as DNA, the CDR3 is TGCAGCGTTGAAGCACCAACAGGGGGGCGCACAGATACGCAGTATTTT.

The chain employs TRBV15 and TRBJ2-3, with D maybe TRBD2 (5 bases). V lost 0 bases, J lost 10 bases, and 14 bases lay in between. CDR1 is LNHNV and CDR2 is YYDKDF in the germline V gene (reference sequence). The CDR3 has 14 residues. The CDR3 protein is CATSRDFGLSSQYF. CDR3 nucleotide sequence: TGTGCCACCAGCAGAGATTTTGGACTGAGTTCGCAGTATTTT. Supplemented by reference TRBV15 and TRBJ2-3, the full variable domain reads DAMVIQNPRYQVTQFGKPVTLSCSQTLNHNVMYWYQQKSSQAPKLLFHYYDKDFNNEADTPDNFQSRRPNTSFCFLDIRSPGLGDTAMYLCATSRDFGLSSQYFGPGTRLTVL.

The chain couples TRBV4-1 to TRBJ1-3, with D perhaps matching TRBD1 (6 bases). Germline V lookup: CDR1 MGHRA, CDR2 YSYEKL. V was clipped by 1 base and J by 4 bases, with 20 bases between them. The CDR3 spans 18 residues. The CDR3 region has the DNA TGCGCCAGCAGCCAAGTCTTCTCAACAGGGTCGAGGGGAAACACCATATATTTT. It is translated as CASSQVFSTGSRGNTIYF.

Regarding this clone: Distinct nucleotide sequences in the sample also encode this CDR3. This chain uses TRBV9 with TRBJ1-1; D call uncertain. This CDR3 region has 13 residues. Trimming removed 0 bases from V and 1 base from J, with 4 bases in between. Germline loops: CDR1 SGDLS, CDR2 YYNGEE. The CDR3 region is CASSVAGNTEAFF. The CDR3 nucleotides read TGTGCCAGCAGCGTAGCGGGGAACACTGAAGCTTTCTTT.

The J gene is TRBJ1-1, the V gene TRBV29-1; no firm D call. Per the germline V gene, CDR1 is SQVTM and CDR2 is ANQGSEA. The germline V and J ends were trimmed by 4 bases and 3 bases, with 15 bases remaining between them. This CDR3 has 14 amino acids. This CDR3 is CSVAPDSTDTEAFF. In nucleotides, the CDR3 is TGCAGCGTTGCCCCGGACTCAACGGACACTGAAGCTTTCTTT.

CDR3: CASSGTSGRLYEQYF. The CDR3 DNA is TGTGCCAGCAGCGGTACTAGCGGGAGGTTGTACGAGCAGTACTTC. This chain uses TRBV7-8 with TRBJ2-7; the match to TRBD2 covers 12 bases. Trimming at V came to 5 bases and at J to 4 bases, leaving 6 bases not matched to a gene. CDR3 length: 15 amino acids. Germline CDR1 and CDR2: SGHVS and FQNEAQ.

This sequence joins TRBV9 and TRBJ2-1, with 10 positions matching TRBD2. Trimming removed 3 bases from V and 4 bases from J; junction bases left unmatched: 10. This CDR3 is built from 17 residues. The germline gives CDR1 SGDLS, CDR2 YYNGEE. The CDR3 spells CASSATDWTSGYNEQFF. The CDR3 DNA is TGTGCCAGCAGCGCTACCGATTGGACTAGCGGTTACAATGAGCAGTTCTTC.

The DNA for the CDR3 is TGTGCCAGTAGTCAGCGGGGGCAAGAGACCCAGTACTTC. Translating gives CASSQRGQETQYF. The rearrangement uses TRBV19 and TRBJ2-5; the match to TRBD2 covers 8 bases. The CDR3 length is 13 residues. V was clipped by 5 bases and J by 2 bases; unmatched bases: 1. The germline V gene encodes CDR1 LNHDA and CDR2 SQIVND (reference sequence).